The sequence of this T cell receptor (beta chain) was determined in a study of CD8 T cells in ankylosing spondylitis. TCRdb processed the 5' RACE reads anew with MiXCR; each CDR3 protein has one entry. The table has 650,000 to 800,000 distinct CDR3 sequences, about 20% seen once; the top ten hold over 15%. Comments on this clonotype: The antigen is not known.

V lost 6 bases to trimming and J lost 0 bases; unmatched junction nucleotides: 8. The CDR3 totals 18 residues. Germline CDR1 reads MDHEN; CDR2 reads SYDVKM. Broader study findings: Typical of ankylosing spondylitis blood, it appeared, was a TCR beta motif of seven to nine highly homologous variants. In ankylosing spondylitis patients, matched synovial fluid reportedly showed significant enrichment of disease-linked clones.

This chain connects TRBV28 to TRBJ2-1; 13 positions match TRBD2. The sequenced material came from blood, either unsorted or a sorted T cell fraction (not recorded which). This clonotype was obtained from a male donor with ankylosing spondylitis. The CDR3 region has the DNA TGTGCCAGCAGGTTCTCGGGGACTAGCGGGACCTCCTACAATGAGCAGTTCTTC. This sequence encodes CASRFSGTSGTSYNEQFF.